The rows below give T cell receptor beta chains drawn from one sample of a study of blood T cell repertoires in COVID-19. Measured with immunoSEQ multiplex PCR; TCRdb has only the in-frame clones, and not every one. The profile shows around 250,000 clones, around 80% of them singletons. The sample was PBMCs or T cells enriched from blood (not recorded which). Receptors were obtained from a man aged 35 to 55 who had been exposed to COVID-19. Both conserved end residues are part of each CDR3. Fields, in order: D gene, clone size, V gene, J gene, CDR3 DNA, CDR3 protein. D genes are given only for firm matches. The size of a clone is reported for some rows only, either as once, few or many, or as a class for expanded clones.

D: TRBD1; size: NA; V: TRBV7-9; J: TRBJ2-7; DNA: TGTGCCAGCAGCTCCCACCAACCGGGACAGGTAACCTACGAGCAGTACTTC; CDR3: CASSSHQPGQVTYEQYF
D: NA; size: NA; V: TRBV19; J: TRBJ2-7; DNA: TGTGCCAGTAGTATTCCTGAAGTCATTTGGCGGGCCCCCTACGAGCAGTACTTC; CDR3: CASSIPEVIWRAPYEQYF
D: NA; size: NA; V: TRBV6-5; J: TRBJ1-3; DNA: TGTGCCAGCAGTTACTCACCAGGGTCTGGAAACACCATATATTTT; CDR3: CASSYSPGSGNTIYF
D: TRBD2; size: few; V: TRBV11-3; J: TRBJ2-7; DNA: TGTGCCAGCAGCCCCCGGGGACTATACGAGCAGTACTTC; CDR3: CASSPRGLYEQYF
D: NA; size: NA; V: TRBV5-1; J: TRBJ1-2; DNA: TGCGCCAGCAGCCGGGAACAGGGAATGATCTATGGCTACACCTTC; CDR3: CASSREQGMIYGYTF
D: NA; size: NA; V: TRBV6-4; J: TRBJ1-2; DNA: TGTGCCAGCAGTGACCCCGGGGTGGGTTTTGACGGCTACACCTTC; CDR3: CASSDPGVGFDGYTF
D: TRBD1; size: NA; V: TRBV7-9; J: TRBJ1-4; DNA: TGTGCCAGCAGCGCCCGGACAGGTGACGTTCCAAAACTGTTTTTT; CDR3: CASSARTGDVPKLFF
D: NA; size: NA; V: TRBV21-1; J: TRBJ1-1; DNA: TGTGCCAGCAGCAGAGAAGATACGGACACTGAAGCTTTCTTT; CDR3: CASSREDTDTEAFF
D: TRBD1; size: NA; V: TRBV4-1; J: TRBJ1-4; DNA: TGCGCCAGCAATTCGGGACAGGGAAGGGAAAAACTGTTTTTT; CDR3: CASNSGQGREKLFF
D: NA; size: NA; V: TRBV18; J: TRBJ2-4; DNA: TGTGCCAGCTCGGAAGCCGACCGGGACTTACGGATTCAGTACTTC; CDR3: CASSEADRDLRIQYF
D: TRBD1; size: NA; V: TRBV19; J: TRBJ2-1; DNA: TGTGCCAGTCAGGGGGCCACCCTTGCGGGGAATGAGCAGTTCTTC; CDR3: CASQGATLAGNEQFF
D: NA; size: NA; V: TRBV15; J: TRBJ2-1; DNA: TGTGCCACCAGCAGACCTCGCCGGGAAGGGGAGCAGTTCTTC; CDR3: CATSRPRREGEQFF
D: NA; size: NA; V: TRBV11-2; J: TRBJ1-1; DNA: TGTGCCAGCAGCTTTCGGCGCAGGGAGATTCAGGACAGCACTGAAGCTTTCTTT; CDR3: CASSFRRREIQDSTEAFF
D: TRBD2; size: NA; V: TRBV28; J: TRBJ2-4; DNA: TGTGCCAGCAATCTGGGGGGGTACATTCAGTACTTC; CDR3: CASNLGGYIQYF
D: NA; size: NA; V: TRBV3-1/TRBV3-2; J: TRBJ2-1; DNA: TGTGCCAGCAGCCAAGCAGGTTCCTTCACCTTCGGCGACAATGAGCAGTTCTTC; CDR3: CASSQAGSFTFGDNEQFF
D: NA; size: once; V: TRBV3-1/TRBV3-2; J: TRBJ1-4; DNA: TGTGCCAGCAGCCAACCGGGACTCGGTTGGGAAAAACTGTTTTTT; CDR3: CASSQPGLGWEKLFF
D: NA; size: NA; V: TRBV27; J: TRBJ1-2; DNA: TGTGCCAGCAGTGAGGGCCCTGCTCTAGGCTACACCTTC; CDR3: CASSEGPALGYTF
D: NA; size: once; V: TRBV18; J: TRBJ2-7; DNA: TGTGCCAGCTCACCACCGGGACAAACCAACTACGAGCAGTACTTC; CDR3: CASSPPGQTNYEQYF
D: NA; size: few; V: TRBV12-5; J: TRBJ2-3; DNA: TGTGCTAGTGGTTTTTTCCGGGATTCACTCACAGATACGCAGTATTTT; CDR3: CASGFFRDSLTDTQYF
D: TRBD2; size: NA; V: TRBV4-1; J: TRBJ2-1; DNA: TGCGCCAGCACCCAGAACCCTAGCGGGCTCCCCTACAATGAGCAGTTCTTC; CDR3: CASTQNPSGLPYNEQFF
D: NA; size: NA; V: TRBV9; J: TRBJ1-5; DNA: TGTGCCAGCAGCGTAGGCACCTATAGCAATCAGCCCCAGCATTTT; CDR3: CASSVGTYSNQPQHF
D: TRBD2; size: few; V: TRBV3-1/TRBV3-2; J: TRBJ2-1; DNA: TGTGCCAGCAGCCGAGGGACTAGCGGGAGCTCCTACAATGAGCAGTTCTTC; CDR3: CASSRGTSGSSYNEQFF
D: TRBD2; size: NA; V: TRBV6-4; J: TRBJ2-1; DNA: TGTGCCAGCATGGCAAACGCGGGAGGGCCGGGCAATGAGCAGTTCTTC; CDR3: CASMANAGGPGNEQFF
D: TRBD1; size: once; V: TRBV5-8; J: TRBJ2-3; DNA: TGTGCCAGCAGCTCGACAGGGGGCACAGATACGCAGTATTTT; CDR3: CASSSTGGTDTQYF
D: NA; size: NA; V: TRBV18; J: TRBJ1-3; DNA: TGTGCCAGCTCACCAGAGGTTTCTGGAAACACCATATATTTT; CDR3: CASSPEVSGNTIYF
D: NA; size: NA; V: TRBV27; J: TRBJ1-1; DNA: TGTGCCAGCAGTCCCCGGGACTTTTCCGGGAACGCTGAAGCTTTCTTT; CDR3: CASSPRDFSGNAEAFF
D: TRBD1; size: NA; V: TRBV3-1/TRBV3-2; J: TRBJ1-4; DNA: TGTGCCAGCAGTCAGCAGGGGGTTGGCGAAAAACTGTTTTTT; CDR3: CASSQQGVGEKLFF
D: NA; size: NA; V: TRBV6-5; J: TRBJ1-2; DNA: TGTGCCAGCACCCCTTCAGGAAAATATGGCTACACCTTC; CDR3: CASTPSGKYGYTF
D: TRBD2; size: NA; V: TRBV24-1; J: TRBJ2-3; DNA: TGTGCCACCAGTGAAGGTAGCGGGAGGCCTAATACGCAGTATTTT; CDR3: CATSEGSGRPNTQYF
D: NA; size: few; V: TRBV15; J: TRBJ1-1; DNA: TGTGCCACCAGCAGCCCCGGAAGGACAGCAGCTTTCTTT; CDR3: CATSSPGRTAAFF
D: TRBD1; size: NA; V: TRBV6-5; J: TRBJ1-3; DNA: TGTGCCAGCGGCGACAGGGGGCGGCCGAACACCATATATTTT; CDR3: CASGDRGRPNTIYF
D: TRBD2; size: NA; V: TRBV7-6; J: TRBJ2-1; DNA: TGTGCCAGCAGCTTAGATGCCCCCCGCGGGAGGTCCTTCAATGAGCAGTTCTTC; CDR3: CASSLDAPRGRSFNEQFF
D: NA; size: NA; V: TRBV9; J: TRBJ2-7; DNA: TGTGCCAGCAGCGTAGAGTTGGACAGCTACTACGAGCAGTACTTC; CDR3: CASSVELDSYYEQYF
D: NA; size: NA; V: TRBV30; J: TRBJ2-1; DNA: TGTGCCTGGAGTGTACGGCGCCGGGATGAGCAGTTCTTC; CDR3: CAWSVRRRDEQFF
D: TRBD2; size: NA; V: TRBV24-1; J: TRBJ2-5; DNA: TGTGCCACCAGTGACCTGGGACTAGCGGGAGCGGAGACCCAGTACTTC; CDR3: CATSDLGLAGAETQYF
D: TRBD1; size: NA; V: TRBV2; J: TRBJ1-6; DNA: TGTGCCAGCAGGCCTGACAGGGGAGGGAATTCACCCCTCCACTTT; CDR3: CASRPDRGGNSPLHF
D: TRBD2; size: NA; V: TRBV5-4; J: TRBJ2-3; DNA: TGTGCCAGCAGCTTGGGGGCGGGAGGCACAGATACGCAGTATTTT; CDR3: CASSLGAGGTDTQYF
D: TRBD1; size: NA; V: TRBV9; J: TRBJ1-2; DNA: TGTGCCAGCAGCCAAAACAACAGGGGTGAGGTCTATGGCTACACCTTC; CDR3: CASSQNNRGEVYGYTF
D: NA; size: NA; V: TRBV21-1; J: TRBJ2-7; DNA: TGTGCCAGCAGCAATGGACGTAGGGACAGGTTAAACTACGAGCAGTACTTC; CDR3: CASSNGRRDRLNYEQYF
D: TRBD1; size: NA; V: TRBV5-1; J: TRBJ2-3; DNA: TGCGCCAGCAGCTTGATCCCGCATGGTAGGGGACAGGGGCTTCGGACTATATACACAGATACGCAGTATTTT; CDR3: CASSLIPHGRGQGLRTIYTDTQYF